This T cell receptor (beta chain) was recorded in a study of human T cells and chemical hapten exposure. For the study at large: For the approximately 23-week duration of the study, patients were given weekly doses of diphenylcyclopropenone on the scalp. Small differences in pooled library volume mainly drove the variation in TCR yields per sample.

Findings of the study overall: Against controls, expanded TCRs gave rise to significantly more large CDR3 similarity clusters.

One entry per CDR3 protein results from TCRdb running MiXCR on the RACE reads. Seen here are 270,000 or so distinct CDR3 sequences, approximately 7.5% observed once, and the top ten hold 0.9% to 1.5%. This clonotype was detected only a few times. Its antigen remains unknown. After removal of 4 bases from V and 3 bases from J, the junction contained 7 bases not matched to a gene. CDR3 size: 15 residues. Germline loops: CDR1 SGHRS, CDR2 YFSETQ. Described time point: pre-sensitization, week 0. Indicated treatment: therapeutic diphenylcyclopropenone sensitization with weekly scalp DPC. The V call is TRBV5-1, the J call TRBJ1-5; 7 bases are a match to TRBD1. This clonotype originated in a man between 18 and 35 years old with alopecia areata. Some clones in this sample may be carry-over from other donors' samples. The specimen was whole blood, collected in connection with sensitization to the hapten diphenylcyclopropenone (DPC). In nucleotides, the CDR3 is TGCGCCAGCAGCCCCGAGGGGGCAGCCAATCAGCCCCAGCATTTT. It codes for CASSPEGAANQPQHF.